This TCR beta chain was captured by sequencing in a study of follicular helper T cells after annual influenza vaccination. General study points: Each annual vaccination recalled recurring oligoclonal ICOS+CD38+ cTfh clonotypes. Plasmablast frequency change correlated with clonality change in ICOS+CD38+ cTfh. Only about 9.5-22% of analyzed cells yielded productive TCRB sequences.

Note on this clone: Its target is not known.

Sequenced by immunoSEQ multiplex PCR; TCRdb stores in-frame clones only, minus some. The table includes about 6,600 clones, roughly 80% detected once. This CDR3 has 16 residues. V lost 5 bases, J lost 3 bases, and 19 bases lay in between. Germline V lookup: CDR1 SGHTA, CDR2 FQGNSA. Indicated time point: 2015-2016 season, 7 days after influenza vaccination. Adults received seasonal inactivated influenza vaccine, with sorted blood CD4 subsets sequenced before and after. The chain carries TRBV7-2 and TRBJ2-5; the D gene is possibly TRBD1 (6 bases). Sequenced material: CXCR5- memory CD4+ T cells sorted from blood, taken 7 days after influenza vaccination. This TCR derives from an adult who received the influenza vaccine. As DNA, the CDR3 is TGTGCCAGCAGCGATCAACCGGGACAAAGAAAAGAGACCCAGTACTTC. Encoded protein: CASSDQPGQRKETQYF.